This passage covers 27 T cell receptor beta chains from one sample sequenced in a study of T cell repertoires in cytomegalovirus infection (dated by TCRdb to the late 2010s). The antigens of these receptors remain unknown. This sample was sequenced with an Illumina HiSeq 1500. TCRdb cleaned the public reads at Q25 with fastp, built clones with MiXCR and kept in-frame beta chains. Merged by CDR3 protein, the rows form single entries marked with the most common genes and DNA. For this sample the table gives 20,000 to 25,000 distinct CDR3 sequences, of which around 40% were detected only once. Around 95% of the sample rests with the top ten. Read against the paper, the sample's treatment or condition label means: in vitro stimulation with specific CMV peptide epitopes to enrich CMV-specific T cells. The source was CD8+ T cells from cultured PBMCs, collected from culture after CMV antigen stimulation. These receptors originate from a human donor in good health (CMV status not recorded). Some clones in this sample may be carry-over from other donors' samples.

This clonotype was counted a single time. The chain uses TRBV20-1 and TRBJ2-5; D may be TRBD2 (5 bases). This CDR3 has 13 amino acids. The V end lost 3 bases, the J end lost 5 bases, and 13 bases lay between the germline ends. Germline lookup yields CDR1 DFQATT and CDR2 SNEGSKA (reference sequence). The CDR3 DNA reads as TGCAGTGCTAGCCACTATGAGGGCGAGACCCAGTACTTC. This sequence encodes CSASHYEGETQYF.

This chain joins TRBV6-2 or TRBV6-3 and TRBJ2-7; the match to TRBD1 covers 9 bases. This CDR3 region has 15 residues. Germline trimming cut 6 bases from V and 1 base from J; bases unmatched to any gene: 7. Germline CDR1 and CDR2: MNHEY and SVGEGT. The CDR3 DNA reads TGTGCCAGCAGCATCAGACAGGGGGTTTCCTACGAGCAGTACTTC. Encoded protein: CASSIRQGVSYEQYF.

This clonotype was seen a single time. The CDR3 DNA follows: TGTGCCAGCAGCCCAGAAGGACAGGGTTATAATTCACCCCTCCACTTT. Its translation is CASSPEGQGYNSPLHF. The chain carries TRBV9 and TRBJ1-6, with TRBD1 matching 8 bases. Germline V gives CDR1 SGDLS, CDR2 YYNGEE. After removal of 4 bases from V and 4 bases from J, the junction contained 7 bases not matched to a gene. The CDR3 has 16 residues.

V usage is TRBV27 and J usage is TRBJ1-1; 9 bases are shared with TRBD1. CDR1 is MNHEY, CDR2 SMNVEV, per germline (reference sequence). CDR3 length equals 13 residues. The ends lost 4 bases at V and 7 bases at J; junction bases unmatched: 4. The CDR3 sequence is CASSSDRGYEAFF. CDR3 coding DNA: TGTGCCAGCAGTTCGGACAGGGGCTATGAAGCTTTCTTT.

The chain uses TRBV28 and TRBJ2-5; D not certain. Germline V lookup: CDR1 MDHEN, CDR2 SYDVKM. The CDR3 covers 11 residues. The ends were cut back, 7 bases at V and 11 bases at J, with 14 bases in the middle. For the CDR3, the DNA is TGTGCCAGCAACGGTGCTAGGTGGCAGTACTTC. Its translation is CASNGARWQYF.

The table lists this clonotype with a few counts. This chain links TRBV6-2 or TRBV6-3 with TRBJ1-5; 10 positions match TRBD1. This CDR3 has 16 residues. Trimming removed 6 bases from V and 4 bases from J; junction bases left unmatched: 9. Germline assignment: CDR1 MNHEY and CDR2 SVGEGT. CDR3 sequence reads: CASREFDRGRNQPQHF. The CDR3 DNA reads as TGTGCCAGCAGGGAATTCGACAGGGGGCGAAATCAGCCCCAGCATTTT.

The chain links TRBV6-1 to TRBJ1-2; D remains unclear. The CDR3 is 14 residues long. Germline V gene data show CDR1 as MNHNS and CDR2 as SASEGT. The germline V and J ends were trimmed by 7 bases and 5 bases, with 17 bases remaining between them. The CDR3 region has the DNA TGTGCCAGCACAACGATGGGGATGCGGTATGGCTACACCTTC. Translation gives CASTTMGMRYGYTF.

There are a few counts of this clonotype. DNA of the CDR3: TGTGCCAGCACCCTGGAGTCGGGACTCCAATATACGCAGTATTTT. Translation gives CASTLESGLQYTQYF. This chain connects TRBV28 to TRBJ2-3; D is perhaps TRBD2 (6 bases). Germline CDR1 is MDHEN and CDR2 is SYDVKM. The ends were cut back, 7 bases at V and 7 bases at J, with 21 bases in the middle. This CDR3 region has 15 residues.

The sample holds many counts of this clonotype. CDR3 residues: CASSLVNEQFF. For the CDR3, the DNA is TGTGCCAGCAGTCTAGTAAATGAGCAGTTCTTC. The rearrangement links TRBV6-2 or TRBV6-3 to TRBJ2-1; unclear D gene. Deletions cut 5 bases from V and 7 bases from J, with 6 bases between. Germline V gene sequence: CDR1 MNHEY, CDR2 SVGEGT. The CDR3 spans 11 residues.

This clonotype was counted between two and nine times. CDR3 coding DNA: TGTGCCAGCAGCCCTGCCCCCGCGACAGCCAATAATTCACCCCTCCACTTT. Its translation: CASSPAPATANNSPLHF. The genes are TRBV7-3 and TRBJ1-6; possible D gene TRBD1, 5 bases. The CDR3 consists of 17 residues. Between the trimmed V and J ends, which lost 5 bases and 5 bases, there was a span of 19 bases. Germline assignment: CDR1 SGHTA and CDR2 FQGTGA.

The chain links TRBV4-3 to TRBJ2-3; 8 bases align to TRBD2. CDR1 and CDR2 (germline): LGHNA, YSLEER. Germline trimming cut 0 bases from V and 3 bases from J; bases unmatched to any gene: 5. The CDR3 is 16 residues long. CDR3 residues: CASSQDGGGGTDTQYF. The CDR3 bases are TGCGCCAGCAGCCAAGACGGGGGCGGGGGGACAGATACGCAGTATTTT.

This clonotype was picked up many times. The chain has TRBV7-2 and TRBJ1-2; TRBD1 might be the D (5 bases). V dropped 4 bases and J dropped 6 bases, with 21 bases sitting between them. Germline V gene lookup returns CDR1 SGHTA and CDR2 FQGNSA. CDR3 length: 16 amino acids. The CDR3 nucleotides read TGTGCCAGCAGCTCAAGTGGGGCCTCTGCTCCGAATGGCTACACCTTC. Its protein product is CASSSSGASAPNGYTF.

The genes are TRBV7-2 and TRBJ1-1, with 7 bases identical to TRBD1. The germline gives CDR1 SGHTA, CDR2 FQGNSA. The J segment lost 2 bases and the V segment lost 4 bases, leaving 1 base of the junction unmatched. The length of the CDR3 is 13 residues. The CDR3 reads CASSWTGNTEAFF. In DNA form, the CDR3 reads TGTGCCAGCAGCTGGACAGGTAACACTGAAGCTTTCTTT.

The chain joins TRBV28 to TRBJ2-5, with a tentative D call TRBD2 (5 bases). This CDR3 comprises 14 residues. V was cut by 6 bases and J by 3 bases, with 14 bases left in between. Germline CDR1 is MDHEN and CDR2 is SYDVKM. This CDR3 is CASRGPGSEETQYF. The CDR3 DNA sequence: TGTGCCAGCAGAGGTCCGGGGTCCGAAGAGACCCAGTACTTC.

CDR3 in amino acids: CATSGGPRQPQHF. The CDR3 nucleotides read TGTGCCACCAGTGGGGGCCCTCGCCAGCCCCAGCATTTT. V and J are TRBV24-1 and TRBJ1-5; a possible D gene is TRBD1 (5 bases). The CDR3 spans 13 residues. The V end lost 5 bases, the J end lost 7 bases, and 11 bases lay between the germline ends. In germline, CDR1 is KGHDR, CDR2 SFDVKD.

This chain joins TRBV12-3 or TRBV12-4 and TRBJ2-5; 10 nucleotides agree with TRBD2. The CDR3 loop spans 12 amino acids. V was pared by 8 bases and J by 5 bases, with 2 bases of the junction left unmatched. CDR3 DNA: TGTGCCAGCCTGGGACTAGCGGAGACCCAGTACTTC. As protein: CASLGLAETQYF.

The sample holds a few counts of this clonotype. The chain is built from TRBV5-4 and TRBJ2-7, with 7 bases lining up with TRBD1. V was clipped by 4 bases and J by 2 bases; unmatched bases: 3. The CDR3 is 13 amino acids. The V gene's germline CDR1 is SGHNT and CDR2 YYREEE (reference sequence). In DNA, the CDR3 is TGTGCCAGCAGCGCGGACAGGACCTACGAGCAGTACTTC. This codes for CASSADRTYEQYF.

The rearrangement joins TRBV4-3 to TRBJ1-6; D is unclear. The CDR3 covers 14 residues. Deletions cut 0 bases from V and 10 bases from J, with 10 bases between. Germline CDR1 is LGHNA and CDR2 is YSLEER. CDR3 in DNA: TGCGCCAGCAGCCAAGACCCGGGGAGATCACCCCTCCACTTT. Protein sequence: CASSQDPGRSPLHF.

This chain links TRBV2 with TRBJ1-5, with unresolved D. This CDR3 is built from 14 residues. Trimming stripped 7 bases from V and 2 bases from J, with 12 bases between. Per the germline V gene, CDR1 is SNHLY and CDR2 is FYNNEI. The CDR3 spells CASNGAGGNQPQHF. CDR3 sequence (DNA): TGTGCCAGCAACGGTGCTGGAGGCAATCAGCCCCAGCATTTT. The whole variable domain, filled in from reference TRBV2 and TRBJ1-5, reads EPEVTQTPSHQVTQMGQEVILRCVPISNHLYFYWYRQILGQKVEFLVSFYNNEISEKSEIFDDQFSVERPDGSNFTLKIRSTKLEDSAMYFCASNGAGGNQPQHFGDGTRLSIL.

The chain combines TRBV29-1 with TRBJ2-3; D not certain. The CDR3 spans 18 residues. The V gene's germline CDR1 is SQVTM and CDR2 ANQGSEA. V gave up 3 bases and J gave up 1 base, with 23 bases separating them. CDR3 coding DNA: TGCAGCGTTGACGCCTATCTCCAGACACCGTGGGGCACAGATACGCAGTATTTT. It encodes CSVDAYLQTPWGTDTQYF.

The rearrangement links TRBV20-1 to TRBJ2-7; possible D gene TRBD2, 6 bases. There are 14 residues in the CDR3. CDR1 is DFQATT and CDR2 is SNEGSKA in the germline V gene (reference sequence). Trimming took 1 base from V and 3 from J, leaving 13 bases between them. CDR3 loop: CSARGLDSFYEQYF. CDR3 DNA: TGCAGTGCTAGAGGACTAGATTCCTTCTACGAGCAGTACTTC.

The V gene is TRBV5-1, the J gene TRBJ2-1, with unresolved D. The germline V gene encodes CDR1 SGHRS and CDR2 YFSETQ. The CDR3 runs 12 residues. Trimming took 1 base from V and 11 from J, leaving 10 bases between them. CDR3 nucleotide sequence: TGCGCCAGCAGCTTGTCCGCAGGCCAGCAGTTCTTC. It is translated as CASSLSAGQQFF.

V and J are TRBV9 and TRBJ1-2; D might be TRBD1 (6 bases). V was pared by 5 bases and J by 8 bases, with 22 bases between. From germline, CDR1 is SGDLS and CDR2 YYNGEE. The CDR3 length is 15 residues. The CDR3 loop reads CASRGGRTPGGGYTF. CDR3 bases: TGTGCCAGCAGAGGGGGTCGAACACCCGGTGGGGGCTACACCTTC.

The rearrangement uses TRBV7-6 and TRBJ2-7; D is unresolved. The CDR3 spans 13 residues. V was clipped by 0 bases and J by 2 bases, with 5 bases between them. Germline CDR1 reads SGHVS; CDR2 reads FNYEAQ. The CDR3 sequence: CASSLAHAYEQYF. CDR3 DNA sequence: TGTGCCAGCAGCTTAGCCCATGCCTACGAGCAGTACTTC.

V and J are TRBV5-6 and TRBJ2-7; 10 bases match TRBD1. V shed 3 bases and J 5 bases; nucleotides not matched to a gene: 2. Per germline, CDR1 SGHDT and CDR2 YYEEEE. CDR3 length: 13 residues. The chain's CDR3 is CASSSGTGDEQYF. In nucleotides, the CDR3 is TGTGCCAGCAGCTCGGGGACAGGGGACGAGCAGTACTTC. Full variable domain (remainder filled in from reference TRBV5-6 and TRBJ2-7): DAGVTQSPTHLIKTRGQQVTLRCSPKSGHDTVSWYQQALGQGPQFIFQYYEEEERQRGNFPDRFSGHQFPNYSSELNVNALLLGDSALYLCASSSGTGDEQYFGPGTRLTVT.

The CDR3 spells CASSPVSTDTQYF. The CDR3, as DNA: TGTGCCAGCAGCCCTGTCTCGACAGATACGCAGTATTTT. The chain has TRBV7-6 and TRBJ2-3, with D hard to call. CDR3 length equals 13 residues. Trimming took off 5 bases at V and 3 bases at J, with 9 bases between the two ends. Germline CDR1 and CDR2: SGHVS and FNYEAQ.

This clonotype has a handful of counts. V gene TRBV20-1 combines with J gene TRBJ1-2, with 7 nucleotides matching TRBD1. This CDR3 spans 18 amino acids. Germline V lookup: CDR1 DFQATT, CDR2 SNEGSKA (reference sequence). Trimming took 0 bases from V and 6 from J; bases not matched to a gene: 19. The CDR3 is CSARDSGWSGTDINGYTF. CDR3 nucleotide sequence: TGCAGTGCTAGAGATTCTGGGTGGTCCGGGACAGATATCAATGGCTACACCTTC.